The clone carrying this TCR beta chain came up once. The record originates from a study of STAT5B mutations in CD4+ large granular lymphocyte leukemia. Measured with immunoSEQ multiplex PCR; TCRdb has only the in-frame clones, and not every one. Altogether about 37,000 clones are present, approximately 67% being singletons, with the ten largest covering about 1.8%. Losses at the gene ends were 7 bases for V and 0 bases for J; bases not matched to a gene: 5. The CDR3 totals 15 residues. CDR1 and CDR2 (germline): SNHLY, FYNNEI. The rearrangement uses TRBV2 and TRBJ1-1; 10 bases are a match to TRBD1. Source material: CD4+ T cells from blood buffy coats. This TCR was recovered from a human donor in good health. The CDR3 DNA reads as TGTGCCAGCACGGACAGGGGGGCCATGAACACTGAAGCTTTCTTT. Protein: CASTDRGAMNTEAFF.